A single count supports the clone carrying this T cell receptor beta chain. The entry originates in a study of blood T cell repertoires in COVID-19. Background on the study: COVID-19 samples from acute and convalescent phases originated in the United States, Italy and Spain. PBMCs, B-cell-depleted T cells, or T cells provided the cDNA or gDNA that made up the material.

In the study's own analysis: For nucleated cells, counts were estimated from reference gene primer amplification. TCRdb keeps only in-frame clones here, not all; method: immunoSEQ multiplex PCR. V, J and clone size reflect that table, while D and trimming were determined from the DNA. This table has approximately 350,000 clones, 70% to 90% appearing once. V lost 4 bases, J lost 4 bases, and 9 bases stayed unmatched. The CDR3 consists of 15 residues. Germline V gene sequence: CDR1 MGHRA, CDR2 YSYEKL. Followed over time, Seattle patients had been enrolled while infection was active. The sample consisted of peripheral blood. The origin of this receptor is a woman aged 25 to 39 with COVID-19, enrolled during active disease. The chain couples TRBV4-1 to TRBJ1-2, with 7 bases identical to TRBD1. The CDR3 region has the DNA TGCGCCAGCAGCCTAGAAGGGGGCGCGGGCTATGGCTACACCTTC. As protein: CASSLEGGAGYGYTF.